These T cell receptor beta chains were read from a single sample in a study of immune evolution from preneoplasia to lung adenocarcinoma. The protocol was immunoSEQ multiplex PCR, while the TCRdb copy is restricted to in-frame clones and leaves out a portion. The data show fewer than 10,000 clones, 70% to 80% seen once. Input material: FFPE minimally invasive lung adenocarcinoma tissue. All receptors come from a donor older than 65 with lung adenocarcinoma. The CDR3 runs from the conserved cysteine through the conserved F or W. D genes are given only for firm matches. Clone size appears in some rows only: once, few, many, or a class for an expanded clone.

V	size	J	D	DNA	CDR3
TRBV10-2	NA	TRBJ1-5	NA	TGCGCCAGCCGGGCCACAGGGTTATCTCAGCCCCAGCATTTT	CASRATGLSQPQHF
TRBV6-5	NA	TRBJ1-2	NA	TGTGCCAGGCGGGCAGGGGCGATCTATGGCTACACCTTC	CARRAGAIYGYTF
TRBV19	NA	TRBJ1-5	TRBD1	TGTGCCAGTAGCCAAGGGGGCCAGCCCCAGCATTTT	CASSQGGQPQHF
TRBV4-2	NA	TRBJ2-7	NA	TGTGCCAGCAGCCAAGGGGTCAGGGCTACGTCTCGTGAGCAGTACTTC	CASSQGVRATSREQYF
TRBV4-1	once	TRBJ2-7	NA	TGCGCCAGCAGCCCCTCGGGGACATCACTACTAGCGCTCGGAAAAAACGAGCAGTACTTC	CASSPSGTSLLALGKNEQYF
TRBV11-3	NA	TRBJ2-5	NA	TGTGCCAGCAGCTTAGGTCAACAAGAGACCCAGTACTTC	CASSLGQQETQYF
TRBV19	NA	TRBJ1-1	NA	TGTGCCAGTAGTTCCCAACGGCCAGCGGAAGCTTTCTTT	CASSSQRPAEAFF
TRBV7-2	few	TRBJ1-1	NA	TGTGCCAGCACAAGAGTTCGGCAGGAGAACACTGAAGCTTTCTTT	CASTRVRQENTEAFF
TRBV6-5	NA	TRBJ1-1	TRBD1	TGTGCCAGCACCCCGACAGGGTTCACTGAAGCTTTCTTT	CASTPTGFTEAFF
TRBV25-1	NA	TRBJ1-1	NA	TGTGCCAGCCGAGTGGGAGGGAAGTCTGAAGCTTTCTTT	CASRVGGKSEAFF
TRBV29-1	NA	TRBJ2-4	NA	TGCAGCGTGCGGGACTCGACAGGGCGGGTAGCCAAAAACATTCAGTACTTC	CSVRDSTGRVAKNIQYF
TRBV27	large	TRBJ1-2	NA	TGTGCCAGCAGACCGAACCAACAGGTTGTTTATGGCTACACCTTC	CASRPNQQVVYGYTF
TRBV4-1	NA	TRBJ2-1	NA	TGCGCCAGCAGCCAAGAAGGGGGGAATGAGCAGTTCTTC	CASSQEGGNEQFF
TRBV7-2	NA	TRBJ2-7	TRBD1	TGTGCCAGCAGCTTATTCGGGACAGGGGATGGCGAGCAGTACTTC	CASSLFGTGDGEQYF
TRBV27	NA	TRBJ1-5	TRBD1	TGTGCCAGCAGTTTAGGGACAGGGGGCAGCCAGCCCCAGCATTTT	CASSLGTGGSQPQHF
TRBV11-3	NA	TRBJ2-7	NA	TGTGCCAGCAGCTTAGATGTGGCGCGGACTGGGAGCAACGAGCAGTACTTC	CASSLDVARTGSNEQYF
TRBV6-5	NA	TRBJ2-7	TRBD2	TGTGCCAGCAGCCTAGCAGGGACTAGCGTGAACGAGCAGTACTTC	CASSLAGTSVNEQYF
TRBV28	NA	TRBJ2-2	NA	TGTGCCAGCAGCCATCTTTCAGCGGGCACTACCGGGGAGCTGTTTTTT	CASSHLSAGTTGELFF
TRBV21-1	NA	TRBJ2-7	NA	TGTGCCAGCAGCCAAAGAGGTAGGCAGGGACGATACGAGCAGTACTTC	CASSQRGRQGRYEQYF
TRBV7-9	NA	TRBJ1-4	NA	TGTGCCAGCAGCGTGTGGGGAATTAATGAAAAACTGTTTTTT	CASSVWGINEKLFF
TRBV19	NA	TRBJ1-1	NA	TGTGCCAGTAGTACCCTACAGGGAGTAACTGAAGCTTTCTTT	CASSTLQGVTEAFF
TRBV20-1	NA	TRBJ1-1	NA	TGCAGTGCCCAGGACCGGATTGAAGCTTTCTTT	CSAQDRIEAFF
TRBV28	few	TRBJ1-4	TRBD1	TGTGCCAGCAACCCCGGACAGGGACGTCATGAAAAACTGTTTTTT	CASNPGQGRHEKLFF
TRBV2	NA	TRBJ2-5	NA	TGTGCCAGCAGCTCCACGGACACGGGAGAGACCCAGTACTTC	CASSSTDTGETQYF
TRBV28	few	TRBJ2-3	NA	TGTGCCAGCAGTTCGGGCCCAGATACGCAGTATTTT	CASSSGPDTQYF
TRBV15	NA	TRBJ2-6	NA	TGTGCCACCAGCAGAGTCAGGGCTGGGGCCAACGTCCTGACTTTC	CATSRVRAGANVLTF
TRBV7-2	NA	TRBJ2-5	NA	TGTGCCAGCAGCTCGGTCCAAGAGACCCAGTACTTC	CASSSVQETQYF
TRBV28	NA	TRBJ1-5	NA	TGTGCCAGCAGTTTATATTCCGGCAATCAGCCCCAGCATTTT	CASSLYSGNQPQHF
TRBV19	NA	TRBJ2-2	NA	TGTGCCAGTAGTATAGACAGGGGATCCGGGGAGCTGTTTTTT	CASSIDRGSGELFF
TRBV7-9	few	TRBJ1-5	NA	TGTGCCAGCAGCTCAGAGGGGGGCAATCAGCCCCAGCATTTT	CASSSEGGNQPQHF
TRBV7-9	NA	TRBJ2-7	TRBD2	TGTGCCAGCAGCTCAGGACTAGCGGGCGAGCAGTACTTC	CASSSGLAGEQYF
TRBV27	few	TRBJ2-6	TRBD1	TGTGCCAGCAGTCAGACAGGGGGTGTCCTGACTTTC	CASSQTGGVLTF
TRBV29-1	NA	TRBJ1-1	NA	TGCAGCGTTCAGGTCCAATCCGGGAACACTGAAGCTTTCTTT	CSVQVQSGNTEAFF
TRBV6-6	NA	TRBJ1-2	NA	TGTGCCAGCACTAGCCTGAGACAGACCTATGGCTACACCTTC	CASTSLRQTYGYTF
TRBV5-6	NA	TRBJ1-1	NA	TGTGCCAGCAGCTTGGGAGGGCCTGGGGAGGCTTTCTTT	CASSLGGPGEAFF
TRBV5-1	once	TRBJ1-2	NA	TGCGCCAGCAGCCTAGGGGCCGGGGGGCAGGACTATGGCTACACCTTC	CASSLGAGGQDYGYTF
TRBV7-9	NA	TRBJ2-5	NA	TGTGCCAGCAGCTTAGGGGCGAGGGCCGAGACCCAGTACTTC	CASSLGARAETQYF
TRBV7-2	NA	TRBJ1-3	NA	TGTGCCAGCAGCGTAGGTCAACTTTCTGGAAACACCATATATTTT	CASSVGQLSGNTIYF
TRBV10-3	NA	TRBJ2-2	NA	TGTGCCATCAGTGAGTCGACAGCCGCTACCGGGGAGCTGTTTTTT	CAISESTAATGELFF
TRBV7-3	NA	TRBJ2-1	NA	TGTGCCAGCAGCTTAATGGGCTCCTCCTACAATGAGCAGTTCTTC	CASSLMGSSYNEQFF
TRBV28	NA	TRBJ1-1	TRBD1	TGTGCCAGCAGTCCACCCGGGACAGGGAATACTGAAGCTTTCTTT	CASSPPGTGNTEAFF
TRBV5-6	NA	TRBJ2-7	TRBD2	TGTGCCAGCAGCGGGGGACTAGCGGGGACCTACGAGCAGTACTTC	CASSGGLAGTYEQYF
TRBV6-5	once	TRBJ1-4	NA	TGTGCCAGCAGTCCGACAGGTTGGGGTCGTGAAAAACTGTTTTTT	CASSPTGWGREKLFF
TRBV7-3	NA	TRBJ1-1	NA	TGTGCCAGCAGCTTAGGGCCGAGCACTGAAGCTTTCTTT	CASSLGPSTEAFF
TRBV19	NA	TRBJ2-7	NA	TGTGCCAGTAGTCCGAATGGGGCGGAACCGGCATTGGAGCAGTACTTC	CASSPNGAEPALEQYF
TRBV30	NA	TRBJ1-1	NA	TGTGCCTGCTCCCGGGACTCGAACACTGAAGCTTTCTTT	CACSRDSNTEAFF
TRBV5-5	NA	TRBJ2-3	NA	TGTGCCAGCAGCTCACACGCAGATACGCAGTATTTT	CASSSHADTQYF
TRBV10-1	NA	TRBJ2-3	TRBD2	TGCGCCAGCAGTGATCCCGGCGGGAGGGCCGCAGATACGCAGTATTTT	CASSDPGGRAADTQYF
TRBV28	NA	TRBJ1-2	NA	TGTGCCAGCAGTGCTTCAGATTACTATGGCTACACCTTC	CASSASDYYGYTF
TRBV28	NA	TRBJ2-7	NA	TGTGCCAGCAGTGGACTAGGGGGCTTATTCGAGCAGTACTTC	CASSGLGGLFEQYF
TRBV28	NA	TRBJ1-2	NA	TGTGCCAGCAGCTTACCCCAGAACTACTATGGCTACACCTTC	CASSLPQNYYGYTF
TRBV28	NA	TRBJ2-7	NA	TGTGCCACCGAGGACGTCAAAGTGGGGAGCTACGAGCAGTACTTC	CATEDVKVGSYEQYF
TRBV7-2	medium-sized	TRBJ2-1	TRBD1	TGTGCCAGCAGCTCGGGGCCCACGGGCAGGGGGCGATACAATGAGCAGTTCTTC	CASSSGPTGRGRYNEQFF
TRBV5-8	few	TRBJ2-7	NA	TGTGCCAGCAGCTTGGATCAGGGGTCCTACGAGCAGTACTTC	CASSLDQGSYEQYF